The T cell receptor (beta chain) under discussion was sequenced for a study of T cell repertoires and Cas9 in healthy adults (dated by TCRdb to the late 2010s). Concerning the study at large: Within the CD4 and CD8 compartments, SpCas9-reactive T cells were assessed for multi-effector potency, cytotoxicity and lineage determination. The study looked at preexisting T cell immunity to the Streptococcus pyogenes Cas9 nuclease (SpCas9), which is used in CRISPR gene editing.

Donors were healthy humans. This clone was counted once. The clone's antigen remains unknown. No clone much larger than this one lies a single base away; base qualities are absent. The study at large found these results: SpCas9-reactive regulatory T cells were reported to mitigate proliferation and function of SpCas9-reactive effector T cells in vitro.

Library prep was done by the immunoSEQ multiplex PCR assay. This is the immuneACCESS table as TCRdb keeps it, with only in-frame sequences that have V and J called. A part of the clones is gone; compared with another copy, unresolved V genes explain less than half, and the rest is unexplained. This sample gives approximately 21,000 clones in total; 90% of them show up just once. Roughly 0.7% of the sample goes to the ten largest clones. V was cut back by 3 bases and J by 6 bases, leaving a gap of 5 bases between them. The CDR3 numbers 11 residues from cysteine through phenylalanine. Only the CDR3 DNA stays, 33 bases, in frame from base 1. Sequences LNHDA (CDR1) and SQIVND (CDR2) are obtained from the germline V gene (reference sequence).

The sequence joins TRBV19 to TRBJ1-2; no D gene is confidently identified. The sequence was obtained from a human donor in good health. Sequencing was done on a sample of CD4+ effector T cells (CD127+, CD25-, CD137-, CD154-) from PBMCs; culture status not recorded. The CDR3 protein is CASSIENGYTF. The sequence in DNA is TGTGCCAGTAGTATTGAGAATGGCTACACCTTC.